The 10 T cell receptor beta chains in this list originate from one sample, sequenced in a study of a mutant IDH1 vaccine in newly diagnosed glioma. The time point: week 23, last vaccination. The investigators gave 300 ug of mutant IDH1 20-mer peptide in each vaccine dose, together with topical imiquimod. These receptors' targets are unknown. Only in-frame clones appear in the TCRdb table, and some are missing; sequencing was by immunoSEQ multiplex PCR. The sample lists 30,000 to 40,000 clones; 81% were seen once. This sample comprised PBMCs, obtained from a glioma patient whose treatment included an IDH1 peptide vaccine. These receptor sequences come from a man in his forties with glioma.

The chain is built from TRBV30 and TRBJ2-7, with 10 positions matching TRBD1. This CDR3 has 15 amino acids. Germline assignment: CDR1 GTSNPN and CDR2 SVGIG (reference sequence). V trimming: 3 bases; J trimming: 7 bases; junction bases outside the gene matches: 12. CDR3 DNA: TGTGCCTGGAGCCGACGCCGGGACAGGGGCACAGAGCAGTACTTC. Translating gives CAWSRRRDRGTEQYF.

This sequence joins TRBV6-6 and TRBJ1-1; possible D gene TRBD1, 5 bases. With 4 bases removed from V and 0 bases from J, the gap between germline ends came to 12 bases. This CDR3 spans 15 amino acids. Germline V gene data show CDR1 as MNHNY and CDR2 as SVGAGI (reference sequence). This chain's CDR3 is CASSWTGRLNTEAFF. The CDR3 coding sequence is TGTGCCAGCAGTTGGACGGGACGGCTGAACACTGAAGCTTTCTTT.

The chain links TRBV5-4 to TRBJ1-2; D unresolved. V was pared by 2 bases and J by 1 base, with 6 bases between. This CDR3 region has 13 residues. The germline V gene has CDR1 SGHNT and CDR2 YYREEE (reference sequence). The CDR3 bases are TGTGCCAGCAGCTTTCGGGATAACTATGGCTACACCTTC. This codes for CASSFRDNYGYTF.

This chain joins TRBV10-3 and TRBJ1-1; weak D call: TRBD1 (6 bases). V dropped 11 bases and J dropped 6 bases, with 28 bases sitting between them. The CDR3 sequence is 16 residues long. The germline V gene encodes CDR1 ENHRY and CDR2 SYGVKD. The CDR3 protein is CAASTGTFTSGSEAFF. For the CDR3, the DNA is TGTGCCGCCAGTACCGGGACATTCACATCGGGCTCTGAAGCTTTCTTT.

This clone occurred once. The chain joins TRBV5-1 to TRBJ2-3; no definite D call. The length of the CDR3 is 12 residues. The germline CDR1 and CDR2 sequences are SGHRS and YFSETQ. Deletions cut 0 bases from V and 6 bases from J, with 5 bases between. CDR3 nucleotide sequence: TGCGCCAGCAGCTTGGCCGGGGATACGCAGTATTTT. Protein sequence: CASSLAGDTQYF.

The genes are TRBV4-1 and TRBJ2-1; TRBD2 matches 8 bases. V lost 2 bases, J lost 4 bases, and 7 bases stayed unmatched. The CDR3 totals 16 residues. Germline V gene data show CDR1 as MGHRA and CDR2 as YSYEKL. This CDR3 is CASSQRGLGRYNEQFF. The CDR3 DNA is TGCGCCAGCAGCCAAAGGGGACTAGGCAGATACAATGAGCAGTTCTTC.

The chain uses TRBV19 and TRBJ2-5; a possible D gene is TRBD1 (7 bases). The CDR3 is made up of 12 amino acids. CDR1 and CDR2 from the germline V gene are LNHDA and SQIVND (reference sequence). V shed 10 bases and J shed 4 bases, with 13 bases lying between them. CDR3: CATRQGGETQYF. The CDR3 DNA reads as TGTGCCACCCGACAGGGAGGAGAGACCCAGTACTTC.

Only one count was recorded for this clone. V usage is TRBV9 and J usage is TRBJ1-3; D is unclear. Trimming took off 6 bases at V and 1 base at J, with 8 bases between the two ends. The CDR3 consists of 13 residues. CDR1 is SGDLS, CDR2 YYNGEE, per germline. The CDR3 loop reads CASTVGSGNTIYF. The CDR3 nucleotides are TGTGCCAGCACGGTGGGGTCTGGAAACACCATATATTTT.

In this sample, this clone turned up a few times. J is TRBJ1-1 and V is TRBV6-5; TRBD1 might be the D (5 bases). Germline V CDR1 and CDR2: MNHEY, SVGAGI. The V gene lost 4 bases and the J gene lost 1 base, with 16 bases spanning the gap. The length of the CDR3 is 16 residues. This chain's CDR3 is CASSSGTGHKNTEAFF. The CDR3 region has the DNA TGTGCCAGCAGTTCGGGGACCGGTCACAAGAACACTGAAGCTTTCTTT.

CDR3 sequence: CASRRQGDTQYF. CDR3 coding DNA: TGTGCCAGCAGACGGCAGGGGGATACGCAGTATTTT. The V gene is TRBV5-6, the J gene TRBJ2-3, with D perhaps TRBD1 (6 bases). The CDR3 length is 12 residues. V was cut by 5 bases and J by 6 bases, with 10 bases left in between. Germline values: CDR1 SGHDT, CDR2 YYEEEE.